This TCR beta chain emerged from a study of CD8 T cells in ankylosing spondylitis. TCRdb re-called the 5' RACE reads through MiXCR, storing one row per CDR3 protein. The data show 150,000 to 200,000 distinct CDR3 sequences, around a third seen once. Trimming took off 3 bases at V and 3 bases at J, with 14 bases between the two ends. Germline values: CDR1 LGHNA, CDR2 YNFKEQ. There are 15 residues in the CDR3. This clonotype was found a few times. The chain links TRBV4-2 to TRBJ1-2; D is unclear. This sequence was found in a male donor with ankylosing spondylitis. Material for sequencing was synovial fluid, either unsorted or a sorted T cell fraction (not recorded which). CDR3 sequence: CASSQIGPTDYGYTF. The CDR3 region has the DNA TGTGCCAGCAGCCAGATCGGACCCACTGACTATGGCTACACCTTC.